These 10 T cell receptor beta chains came from one sample sequenced in a study of T-cell memory formation after mild COVID-19. Each CDR3 protein is one row after TCRdb ran MiXCR on the 5' RACE reads. The sample includes roughly 100,000 distinct CDR3 sequences, roughly an eighth of them seen just once. The sequenced material came from PBMCs or a T cell subset sorted from them (not recorded which). These receptors were obtained from an adult woman who had mild COVID-19 (a few samples of this study predate the infection). Cell type and time point are not known.

This clonotype was seen a few times. The CDR3 DNA reads as TGTGCCAGCAGCTTAGGGTTGGGACCCAACTATGGCTACACCTTC. It encodes CASSLGLGPNYGYTF. The chain employs TRBV7-2 and TRBJ1-2; D might be TRBD1 (5 bases). Germline V CDR1 and CDR2: SGHTA, FQGNSA. This CDR3 is 15 amino acids long. Trimming left V 1 base short and J 2 bases short, with 11 bases between.

This chain uses TRBV6-1 with TRBJ2-7, with D possibly being TRBD1 (6 bases). V dropped 1 base and J dropped 2 bases, with 12 bases sitting between them. This CDR3 contains 15 residues. Germline lookup yields CDR1 MNHNS and CDR2 SASEGT. The CDR3 reads CASSEGTGFPYEQYF. DNA for the CDR3: TGTGCCAGCAGTGAAGGAACAGGGTTTCCCTACGAGCAGTACTTC.

This clonotype has a handful of counts. The chain is built from TRBV6-5 and TRBJ2-6; 8 positions match TRBD1. CDR1 and CDR2 from the germline V gene are MNHEY and SVGAGI. CDR3 length: 18 amino acids. The trim removed 5 bases at V and 1 base at J, leaving 10 bases unmatched. CDR3 sequence: CASSGPGQANSGANVLTF. The CDR3 DNA reads TGTGCCAGCAGTGGCCCGGGACAGGCCAATTCTGGGGCCAACGTCCTGACTTTC.

In this sample, this clonotype turned up a few times. This chain connects TRBV13 to TRBJ2-5; tentatively, D is TRBD1 (5 bases). CDR1 PRHDT and CDR2 FYEKMQ come from the germline V gene (reference sequence). V shed 5 bases and J shed 2 bases, with 6 bases lying between them. This CDR3 is 12 amino acids long. The CDR3 sequence: CASSGAQETQYF. Written as DNA, the CDR3 is TGTGCCAGCAGCGGGGCTCAAGAGACCCAGTACTTC.

This clonotype is judged medium-sized. V gene TRBV6-5 combines with J gene TRBJ2-5; maybe TRBD1 (6 bases). Deletions cut 6 bases from V and 2 bases from J, with 13 bases between. The CDR3 runs 14 residues. The germline CDR1 and CDR2 sequences are MNHEY and SVGAGI. CDR3 protein: CASSLAGEQETQYF. CDR3 DNA sequence: TGTGCCAGCAGCCTTGCAGGGGAGCAAGAGACCCAGTACTTC.

This chain joins TRBV5-1 and TRBJ2-7; weak D call: TRBD1 (5 bases). Germline V CDR1 and CDR2: SGHRS, YFSETQ. V was trimmed by 0 bases and J by 7 bases, leaving 11 bases between them. The CDR3 runs to 13 residues. The DNA for the CDR3 is TGCGCCAGCAGCTTGGGTAGGGGTTTTGAGCAGTACTTC. Amino acids: CASSLGRGFEQYF. The full variable domain, with the rest looked up from reference TRBV5-1 and TRBJ2-7, is KAGVTQTPRYLIKTRGQQVTLSCSPISGHRSVSWYQQTPGQGLQFLFEYFSETQRNKGNFPGRFSGRQFSNSRSEMNVSTLELGDSALYLCASSLGRGFEQYFGPGTRLTVT.

The V gene is TRBV10-3, the J gene TRBJ2-7; D may be TRBD1 (5 bases). Germline lookup yields CDR1 ENHRY and CDR2 SYGVKD. V was pared by 4 bases and J by 6 bases, with 10 bases between. The CDR3 loop spans 12 amino acids. CDR3 residues: CAISVRGAEQYF. CDR3 in DNA: TGTGCCATCAGTGTTAGGGGTGCCGAGCAGTACTTC.

The table lists this clonotype with a few counts. CDR3 DNA sequence: TGCGCCAGCAGCGAGGCTAGCGGAATCTTCTACGAGCAGTACTTC. Its translation: CASSEASGIFYEQYF. The V call is TRBV4-1, the J call TRBJ2-7, with TRBD2 matching over 7 bases. After removal of 5 bases from V and 3 bases from J, the junction contained 10 bases not matched to a gene. Germline loops: CDR1 MGHRA, CDR2 YSYEKL. This CDR3 spans 15 amino acids.

The chain couples TRBV20-1 to TRBJ1-2; possible D gene TRBD1, 5 bases. V lost 0 bases, J lost 0 bases, and 11 bases lay in between. CDR1 and CDR2 from the germline V gene are DFQATT and SNEGSKA (reference sequence). The CDR3 runs 15 residues. The CDR3 DNA reads TGCAGTGCTAGAGATACTGACAGCACTAACTATGGCTACACCTTC. Protein product: CSARDTDSTNYGYTF.

The chain is built from TRBV20-1 and TRBJ2-7; the D is unclear. V gave up 0 bases and J gave up 6 bases, with 6 bases separating them. The CDR3 contains 11 residues. From germline, CDR1 is DFQATT and CDR2 SNEGSKA (reference sequence). The CDR3 sequence is CSAREASEQYF. The CDR3 DNA reads TGCAGTGCTAGAGAGGCCAGCGAGCAGTACTTC.